The rows below give T cell receptor beta chains drawn from one sample of a study of circulating and synovial CD4+ cells in juvenile arthritis. Measured with immunoSEQ multiplex PCR; TCRdb has only the in-frame clones, and not every one. The sample lists more than 1,500 clones; approximately 94% were seen once. The sequencing sample was made of CD4+ T cells from synovial fluid. Every receptor here comes from a human donor with juvenile idiopathic arthritis. CDR3s include the opening cysteine and the closing phenylalanine or tryptophan. The D gene is left open where the match is weak. Only some rows state a clone size, as once, few, many or a class for expanded clones.

TRBV4-1	TRBJ1-5	NA	NA	TGCGCCAGCAGCCAGACAGGTTACAATCAGCCCCAGCATTTT	CASSQTGYNQPQHF
TRBV6-1	TRBJ1-3	NA	TRBD1	TGTGCCAGCAGTGGACAGGGGTTTGGAAACACCATATATTTT	CASSGQGFGNTIYF
TRBV19	TRBJ1-5	NA	TRBD1	TGTGCCAGTAGTATTAGTCGTAAGGGGGCATATCAGCCCCAGCATTTT	CASSISRKGAYQPQHF
TRBV7-8	TRBJ1-1	NA	NA	TGTGCCAGCAGCTTAGAGGCAGGGTGGAACACTGAAGCTTTCTTT	CASSLEAGWNTEAFF
TRBV2	TRBJ2-3	NA	NA	TGTGCCAGCAGCCCCACCGGGGACTATACGCAGTATTTT	CASSPTGDYTQYF
TRBV14	TRBJ2-5	NA	NA	TGTGCCAGCAGCCCTCGGCGAGGCAGAGAGACCCAGTACTTC	CASSPRRGRETQYF
TRBV2	TRBJ2-3	NA	TRBD2	TGTGCCAGCAGTGATGGGACTAGCTTGGCCTTT	CASSDGTSLAF
TRBV7-9	TRBJ1-1	NA	NA	TGTGCCAGCAGCTCTTCAGGTAACACTGAAGCTTTCTTT	CASSSSGNTEAFF
TRBV9	TRBJ1-4	NA	NA	TGTGCCAGCAGCGTAGACCCGGGTTTCGAAAAACTGTTTTTT	CASSVDPGFEKLFF
TRBV7-8	TRBJ1-1	once	NA	TGTGCCAGCAGCAGGGGGGGGTGGACTGAAGCTTTCTTT	CASSRGGWTEAFF
TRBV10-3	TRBJ2-3	NA	NA	TGTGCCATGACAGGTTATCCGACAGATACGCAGTATTTT	CAMTGYPTDTQYF
TRBV16	TRBJ2-5	NA	NA	TGTGCCAGCAGCCCCCGGGGAGAAGCCAAGGAGACCCAGTACTTC	CASSPRGEAKETQYF
TRBV7-9	TRBJ2-4	NA	NA	TGTGCCAGCAGCTTAGCTACAGGGACACTAGCCAAAAACATTCAGTACTTC	CASSLATGTLAKNIQYF
TRBV7-6	TRBJ2-7	once	NA	TGTGCCAGCAGCTTACCAGGCCCATTAGGCTACGAGCAGTACTTC	CASSLPGPLGYEQYF
TRBV7-9	TRBJ2-7	NA	TRBD1	TGTGCCAGCAGCTTATTCGACAGGGCGAGAAACTTC	CASSLFDRARNF
TRBV19	TRBJ2-1	NA	NA	TGTGCCAGTAGTATGGTGGGGGCCAGCTCCTACAATGAGCAGTTCTTC	CASSMVGASSYNEQFF
TRBV7-2	TRBJ1-5	NA	NA	TGTGCCAGCAGCTTCTATGGTGGCAATCAGCCCCAGCATTTT	CASSFYGGNQPQHF
TRBV19	TRBJ2-2	NA	NA	TGTGCCAGTAGTATACCGGTCCGTACCGGGGAGCTGTTTTTT	CASSIPVRTGELFF
TRBV28	TRBJ2-7	NA	NA	TGTGCCAGCCCCAGGGGGGACAGCTCACCGGGGGAGCAGTACTTC	CASPRGDSSPGEQYF
TRBV27	TRBJ1-2	NA	TRBD1	TGTGCCAGCAGTTTCCACGACAGGGGTGGCTACACCTTC	CASSFHDRGGYTF
TRBV10-1	TRBJ1-1	NA	NA	TGCGCCAGCAGGGCAGGAATGAACACTGAAGCTTTCTTT	CASRAGMNTEAFF
TRBV4-1	TRBJ1-5	NA	TRBD1	TGCGCCAGCAGCCAAGAACAGGGGGCGAGCAATCAGCCCCAGCATTTT	CASSQEQGASNQPQHF
TRBV7-9	TRBJ2-5	NA	TRBD2	TGTGCCAGCAGCTTATCGGCGGGAGTACAAGAGACCCAGTACTTC	CASSLSAGVQETQYF
TRBV10-3	TRBJ2-7	NA	NA	TGTGCCATCAGGGCAGGGGAGAACTACGAGCAGTACTTC	CAIRAGENYEQYF
TRBV2	TRBJ2-2	NA	NA	TGTGCCAGCAGGAGCGTGGCCCCCGCAACGGTGTTTTTT	CASRSVAPATVFF
TRBV10-1	TRBJ2-6	NA	NA	TGCGCCAGCAGTGAAAGAGGGCCTGGGGCCAACGTCCTGACTTTC	CASSERGPGANVLTF
TRBV30	TRBJ2-2	NA	TRBD1	TGTGCCTGGAGGGAAACCCCAGACAGGGGGTGGGTCACCGGGGAGCTGTTTTTT	CAWRETPDRGWVTGELFF
TRBV5-6	TRBJ1-2	NA	NA	TGTGCCAGCAGCTTGGATGGGGGACTCTATGGCTACACCTTC	CASSLDGGLYGYTF
TRBV11-3	TRBJ2-1	NA	NA	TGTGCCAGCAGCTTAGTAAGTGGGGGAGGCAATGAGCAGTTCTTC	CASSLVSGGGNEQFF
TRBV7-2	TRBJ2-7	NA	TRBD2	TGTGCCAGCAGCTTACCCAGGCATCGGACTAGCGGGACCTACGAGCAGTACTTC	CASSLPRHRTSGTYEQYF
TRBV19	TRBJ1-4	once	TRBD1	TGTGCCAGTAGTAGCGGGGACAGATCTAATGAAAAACTGTTTTTT	CASSSGDRSNEKLFF
TRBV7-2	TRBJ2-7	NA	TRBD2	TGTGCCAGCAGCTTAAGCCAAGTTAGCGGGAATTACGAGCAGTACTTC	CASSLSQVSGNYEQYF
TRBV10-1	TRBJ2-7	NA	NA	TGCGCCAGCAGTGTGACGGACAGCTACGAGCAGTACTTC	CASSVTDSYEQYF
TRBV6-1	TRBJ1-5	NA	TRBD1	TGTGCCAGCAGGGGACAGGCTAGCAATCAGCCCCAGCATTTT	CASRGQASNQPQHF
TRBV2	TRBJ2-7	NA	TRBD2	TGTGCCAGCAGTGAAGCCGGGCTAGCGGGGTTCTCCTACGAGCAGTACTTC	CASSEAGLAGFSYEQYF
TRBV2	TRBJ2-7	NA	NA	TGTGCCAGCAGTGGAACTATGGGTCCTTACGAGCAGTACTTC	CASSGTMGPYEQYF
TRBV25-1	TRBJ2-1	NA	TRBD2	TGTGCCAGCACCTCTAGCGGGAGGGCCGATGAGCAGTTCTTC	CASTSSGRADEQFF
TRBV30	TRBJ1-2	NA	NA	TGTGCCTGGAGTGCCAGGGTTGGCTATGGCTACACCTTC	CAWSARVGYGYTF
TRBV5-1	TRBJ1-4	NA	TRBD1	TGCGCCAGCAGCTTGGCCAGGGGTGACAGGGGCAAAGAAAAACTGTTTTTT	CASSLARGDRGKEKLFF
TRBV7-9	TRBJ2-7	NA	TRBD1	TGTGCCAGCAGCTTAGTGGTGAAGGGGGCAGGTGAGCAGTACTTC	CASSLVVKGAGEQYF
TRBV6-5	TRBJ1-1	NA	TRBD1	TGTGCCAGCAGTTCCGGGACAGTGAACACTGAAGCTTTCTTT	CASSSGTVNTEAFF
TRBV6-5	TRBJ2-7	NA	TRBD1	TGTGCCAGCCAAGGACAGGGGGGACGCAGCGAGCAGTACTTC	CASQGQGGRSEQYF
TRBV29-1	TRBJ2-7	NA	TRBD2	TGCAGCGTTGAAAGAACTAGCGGCAGCGAGCAGTACTTC	CSVERTSGSEQYF
TRBV2	TRBJ2-2	NA	NA	TGTGCCAGCAGTGAGGGGGGTGGCACGAACACCGGGGAGCTGTTTTTT	CASSEGGGTNTGELFF
TRBV6-5	TRBJ1-6	NA	NA	TGTGCCAGCAGTTCGTCGACAGTTTTTTATAATTCACCCCTCCACTTT	CASSSSTVFYNSPLHF
TRBV5-1	TRBJ2-7	NA	TRBD2	TGCGCCAGCAGCCTAGCGGGAGACGAGCAGTACTTC	CASSLAGDEQYF
TRBV10-2	TRBJ2-3	NA	NA	TGCGCCAGCAGTGAGTCGAGGAGCACGAGTACGCAGTATTTT	CASSESRSTSTQYF
TRBV11-2	TRBJ2-7	NA	NA	TGTGCCAGCAGCTTAGAGGTGGGCCTTGGGGAGCAGTACTTC	CASSLEVGLGEQYF
TRBV7-8	TRBJ2-1	NA	NA	TGTGCCAGCAGCCCAATGGACAGTCACAATGAGCAGTTCTTC	CASSPMDSHNEQFF
TRBV19	TRBJ1-5	NA	NA	TGTGCCAGTAGTCCCTCGGGACTCTTTACAACGGGACGCAATCAGCCCCAGCATTTT	CASSPSGLFTTGRNQPQHF
TRBV7-2	TRBJ2-7	NA	TRBD1	TGTGCCAGCAGCATCCGACAGGGGGCAGTAACTTACGAGCAGTACTTC	CASSIRQGAVTYEQYF
TRBV6-1	TRBJ1-2	NA	NA	TGTGCCAGCAGTGGTAGGGGGAGTAACGATGGCTACACCTTC	CASSGRGSNDGYTF
TRBV5-5	TRBJ1-4	NA	TRBD1	TGTGCCAGCAGCTTAGAACAGGGGGGGTATGAAAAACTGTTTTTT	CASSLEQGGYEKLFF
TRBV5-1	TRBJ2-1	once	TRBD2	TGCGCCAGCACCCTCCGGGGGGGTCCTCTCTCGCCCTCCTACAATGAGCAGTTCTTC	CASTLRGGPLSPSYNEQFF
TRBV28	TRBJ2-3	NA	TRBD1	TGTGCCAGCAGACCTGCTGGACAGGGTTACACAGATACGCAGTATTTT	CASRPAGQGYTDTQYF
TRBV18	TRBJ2-7	NA	TRBD1	TGTGCCAGCTCCCCCGGGACAGGGGGCCCCTACGAGCAGTACTTC	CASSPGTGGPYEQYF
TRBV28	TRBJ1-5	NA	NA	TGTGCCAGCAGTTTGGTCAAGGGAAAGCGGGGCAATCAGCCCCAGCATTTT	CASSLVKGKRGNQPQHF
TRBV14	TRBJ2-3	once	NA	TGTGCCAGCAGAAGAGGGGATACGCAGTATTTT	CASRRGDTQYF
TRBV5-1	TRBJ1-2	NA	TRBD1	TGCGCCAGCAGCGGGACAGGGTTGTCTGGCTACACCTTC	CASSGTGLSGYTF